A single sample is the source of the 10 T cell receptor beta chains below, sequenced in a study of T cell responses to AZD1222 COVID-19 vaccine. Profiling relied on immunoSEQ multiplex PCR, and the TCRdb table lists in-frame clones only, not all of them. This table has 100,000 to 150,000 clones, about 91% appearing once. The source was peripheral blood, collected on day 0 of AZD1222 vaccination. All receptors come from an adult in good health.

The V gene is TRBV5-1, the J gene TRBJ1-1; TRBD1 matches 8 bases. Germline trimming cut 2 bases from V and 1 base from J; bases unmatched to any gene: 1. This CDR3 region has 14 residues. CDR1 and CDR2 (germline): SGHRS, YFSETQ. CDR3 sequence (DNA): TGCGCCAGCAGCTTCCAGGGGGCGAACACTGAAGCTTTCTTT. Encoded protein: CASSFQGANTEAFF.

This clone was picked up a small number of times. The chain couples TRBV10-3 to TRBJ1-4; possibly TRBD1 for D (5 bases). Germline V lookup: CDR1 ENHRY, CDR2 SYGVKD. Trimming left V 3 bases short and J 2 bases short, with 10 bases between. The CDR3 consists of 15 residues. The CDR3 region is CAISEGAKTNEKLFF. CDR3 nucleotides: TGTGCCATCAGTGAAGGGGCGAAGACTAATGAAAAACTGTTTTTT.

The V call is TRBV6-5, the J call TRBJ2-7, with D possibly TRBD1 on 6 matching bases. V was cut by 0 bases and J by 3 bases, with 9 bases left in between. In germline, CDR1 is MNHEY, CDR2 SVGAGI. The CDR3 has 14 residues. The CDR3 sequence: CASSYSGAYYEQYF. The CDR3 coding sequence is TGTGCCAGCAGTTACTCGGGGGCTTACTACGAGCAGTACTTC.

This rearrangement joins TRBV3-1 (or the pseudogene TRBV3-2) to TRBJ1-3; D is uncertain. Germline V gene sequence: CDR1 LGHDT, CDR2 YNNKEL (reference sequence). Between the trimmed V and J ends, which lost 5 bases and 0 bases, there was a span of 5 bases. The CDR3 is 13 amino acids. The CDR3 region is CASSIYSGNTIYF. The DNA of the CDR3 is TGTGCCAGCAGCATATACTCTGGAAACACCATATATTTT.

The rearrangement uses TRBV12-3 or TRBV12-4 and TRBJ1-5; the D gene is possibly TRBD1 (5 bases). The CDR3 extends over 12 amino acids. V dropped 4 bases and J dropped 7 bases, with 8 bases sitting between them. Here the CDR3 reads CASSSGPQPQHF. CDR3 nucleotides: TGTGCCAGCAGTTCGGGGCCACAGCCCCAGCATTTT.

CDR3 DNA: TGCGCCAGCCACGAGACGGGGGCAGACATAAGGGCTTTCTTT. Residues: CASHETGADIRAFF. The chain employs TRBV10-2 and TRBJ1-1; perhaps TRBD1 as D (6 bases). The V end lost 8 bases, the J end lost 11 bases, and 24 bases lay between the germline ends. CDR3 length equals 14 residues. Per germline, CDR1 WSHSY and CDR2 SAAADI.

This clone was seen a single time. The chain joins TRBV9 to TRBJ2-1; D unclear. Looked up from germline, CDR1 is SGDLS and CDR2 is YYNGEE. Trimming removed 0 bases at V and 0 bases at J, with 13 bases between. This CDR3 comprises 17 residues. The CDR3 reads CASSVGGSLSSYNEQFF. CDR3 coding DNA: TGTGCCAGCAGCGTAGGCGGCAGCCTAAGCTCCTACAATGAGCAGTTCTTC. Full variable domain (remainder filled in from reference TRBV9 and TRBJ2-1): DSGVTQTPKHLITATGQRVTLRCSPRSGDLSVYWYQQSLDQGLQFLIQYYNGEERAKGNILERFSAQQFPDLHSELNLSSLELGDSALYFCASSVGGSLSSYNEQFFGPGTRLTVL.

The chain recombines TRBV10-1 with TRBJ2-7; 7 bases are shared with TRBD1. Germline V gives CDR1 WNHNN, CDR2 SYGVQD (reference sequence). The CDR3 consists of 13 residues. V was clipped by 0 bases and J by 5 bases; unmatched bases: 1. CDR3 region: CASSESGGDEQYF. CDR3 coding DNA: TGCGCCAGCAGTGAGTCAGGGGGCGACGAGCAGTACTTC.

The table lists this clone with a few counts. The chain couples TRBV3-1 (or the pseudogene TRBV3-2) to TRBJ1-1; D unclear. This CDR3 is built from 11 residues. CDR1 and CDR2 (germline): LGHDT, YNNKEL (reference sequence). Trimming removed 4 bases at V and 0 bases at J, with 0 bases between. In DNA form, the CDR3 reads TGTGCCAGCAGCCTGAACACTGAAGCTTTCTTT. This encodes CASSLNTEAFF.

J is TRBJ1-1 and V is TRBV6-2 or TRBV6-3, with D possibly TRBD1 on 6 matching bases. Germline V gene data show CDR1 as MNHEY and CDR2 as SVGEGT. CDR3 length equals 13 residues. Deletions cut 4 bases from V and 1 base from J, with 7 bases between. The CDR3 protein is CASSSQGNTEAFF. For the CDR3, the DNA is TGTGCCAGCAGTTCACAGGGGAACACTGAAGCTTTCTTT.